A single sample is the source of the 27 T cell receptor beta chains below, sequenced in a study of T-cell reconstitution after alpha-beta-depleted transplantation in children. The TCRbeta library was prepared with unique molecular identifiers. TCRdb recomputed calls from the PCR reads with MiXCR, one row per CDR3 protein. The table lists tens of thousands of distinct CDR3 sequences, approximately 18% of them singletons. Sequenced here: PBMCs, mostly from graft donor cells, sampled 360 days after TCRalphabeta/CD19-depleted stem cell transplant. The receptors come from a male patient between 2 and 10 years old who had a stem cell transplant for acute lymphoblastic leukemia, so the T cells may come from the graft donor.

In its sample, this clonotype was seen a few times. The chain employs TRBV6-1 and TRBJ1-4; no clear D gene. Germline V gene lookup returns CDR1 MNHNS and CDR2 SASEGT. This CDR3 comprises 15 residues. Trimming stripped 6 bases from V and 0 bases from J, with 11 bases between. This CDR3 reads CASRWTDTTNEKLFF. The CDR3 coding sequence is TGTGCCAGCAGGTGGACGGATACAACTAATGAAAAACTGTTTTTT.

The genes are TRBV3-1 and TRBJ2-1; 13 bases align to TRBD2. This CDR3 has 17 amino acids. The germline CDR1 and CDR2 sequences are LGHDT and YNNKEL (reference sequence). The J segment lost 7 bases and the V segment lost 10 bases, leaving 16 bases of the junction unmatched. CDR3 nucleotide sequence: TGTGCCACCACCAAAGACAGGACTAGCGGGAGCACGAATGAGCAGTTCTTC. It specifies CATTKDRTSGSTNEQFF.

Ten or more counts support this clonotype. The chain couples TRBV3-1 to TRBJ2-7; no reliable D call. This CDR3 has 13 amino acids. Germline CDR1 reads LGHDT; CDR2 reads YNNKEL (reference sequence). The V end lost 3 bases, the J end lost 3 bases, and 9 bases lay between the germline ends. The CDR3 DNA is TGTGCCAGCAGCCAGTACCGAAACTACGAGCAGTACTTC. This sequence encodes CASSQYRNYEQYF.

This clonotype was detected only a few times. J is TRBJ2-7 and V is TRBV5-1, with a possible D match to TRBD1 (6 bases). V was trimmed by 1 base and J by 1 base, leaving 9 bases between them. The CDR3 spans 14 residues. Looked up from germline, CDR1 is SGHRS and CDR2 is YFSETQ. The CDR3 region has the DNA TGCGCCAGCAGCTTGTCTCAGGGGTCCTACGAGCAGTACTTC. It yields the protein CASSLSQGSYEQYF.

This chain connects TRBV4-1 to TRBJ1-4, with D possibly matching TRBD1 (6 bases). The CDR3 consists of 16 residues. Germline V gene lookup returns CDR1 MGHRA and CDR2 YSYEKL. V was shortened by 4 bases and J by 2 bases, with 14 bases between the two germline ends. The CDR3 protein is CASSRNRVTTNEKLFF. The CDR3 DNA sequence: TGCGCCAGCAGCCGGAACAGGGTAACGACTAATGAAAAACTGTTTTTT.

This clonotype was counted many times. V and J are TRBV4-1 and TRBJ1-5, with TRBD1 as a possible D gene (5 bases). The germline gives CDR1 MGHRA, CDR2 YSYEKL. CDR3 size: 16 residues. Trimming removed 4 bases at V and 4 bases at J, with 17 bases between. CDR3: CASSPGDQGRNQPQHF. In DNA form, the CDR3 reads TGCGCCAGCAGCCCCGGAGACCAGGGTAGAAATCAGCCCCAGCATTTT.

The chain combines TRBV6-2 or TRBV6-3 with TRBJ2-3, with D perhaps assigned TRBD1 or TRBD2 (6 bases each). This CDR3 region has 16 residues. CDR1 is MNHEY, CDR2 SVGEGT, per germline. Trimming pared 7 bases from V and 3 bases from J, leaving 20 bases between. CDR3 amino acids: CASIRAGVGRTDTQYF. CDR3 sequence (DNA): TGTGCCAGCATCAGAGCAGGGGTCGGGAGAACAGATACGCAGTATTTT.

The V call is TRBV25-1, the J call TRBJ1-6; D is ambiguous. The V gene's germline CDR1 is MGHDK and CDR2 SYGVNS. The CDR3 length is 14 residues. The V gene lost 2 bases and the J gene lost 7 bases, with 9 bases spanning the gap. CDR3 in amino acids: CASSEVADNSPLHF. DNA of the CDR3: TGTGCCAGCAGTGAAGTGGCTGACAATTCACCCCTCCACTTT.

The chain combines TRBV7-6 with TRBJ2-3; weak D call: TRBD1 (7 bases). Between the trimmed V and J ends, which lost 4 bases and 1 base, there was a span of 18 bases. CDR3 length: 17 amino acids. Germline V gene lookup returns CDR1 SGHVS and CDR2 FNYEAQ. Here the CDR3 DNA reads TGTGCCAGCAGCTCAGATACTCAGGGGGAGGGCACAGATACGCAGTATTTT. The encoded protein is CASSSDTQGEGTDTQYF.

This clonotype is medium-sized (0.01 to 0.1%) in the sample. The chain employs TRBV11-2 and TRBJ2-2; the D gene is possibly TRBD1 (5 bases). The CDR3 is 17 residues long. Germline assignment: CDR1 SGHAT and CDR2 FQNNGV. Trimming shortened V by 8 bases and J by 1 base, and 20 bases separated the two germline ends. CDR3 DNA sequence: TGTGCCAGCCCTAGGGGAAAGGAAAGGCAGAACACCGGGGAGCTGTTTTTT. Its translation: CASPRGKERQNTGELFF.

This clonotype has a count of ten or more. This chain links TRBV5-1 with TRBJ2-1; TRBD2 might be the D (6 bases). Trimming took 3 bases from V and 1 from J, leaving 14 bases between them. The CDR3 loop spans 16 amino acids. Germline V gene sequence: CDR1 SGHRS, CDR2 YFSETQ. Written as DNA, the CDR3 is TGCGCCAGCAGCTCCAAATTAGCGGAGTCCTACAATGAGCAGTTCTTC. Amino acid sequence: CASSSKLAESYNEQFF.

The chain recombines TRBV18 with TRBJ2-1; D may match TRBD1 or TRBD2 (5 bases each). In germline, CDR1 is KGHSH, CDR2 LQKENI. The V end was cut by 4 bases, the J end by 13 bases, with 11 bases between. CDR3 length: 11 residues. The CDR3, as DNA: TGTGCCAGCTCACTTTGGGGGAGCCAGTTCTTC. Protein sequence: CASSLWGSQFF.

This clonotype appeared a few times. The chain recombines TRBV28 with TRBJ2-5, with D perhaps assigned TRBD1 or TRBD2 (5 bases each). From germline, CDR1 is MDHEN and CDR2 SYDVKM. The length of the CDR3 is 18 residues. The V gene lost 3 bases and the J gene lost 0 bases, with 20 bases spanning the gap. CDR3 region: CASSFSRGTLGYQETQYF. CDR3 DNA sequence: TGTGCCAGCAGTTTTTCTAGAGGGACCTTGGGGTACCAAGAGACCCAGTACTTC.

CDR3 sequence (DNA): TGTGCCAGCAGCTTGGTTCTAGCGAACACCGGGGAGCTGTTTTTT. It specifies CASSLVLANTGELFF. The genes are TRBV5-6 and TRBJ2-2; no clear D. V shed 0 bases and J shed 0 bases, with 6 bases lying between them. The CDR3 extends over 15 amino acids. Germline assignment: CDR1 SGHDT and CDR2 YYEEEE.

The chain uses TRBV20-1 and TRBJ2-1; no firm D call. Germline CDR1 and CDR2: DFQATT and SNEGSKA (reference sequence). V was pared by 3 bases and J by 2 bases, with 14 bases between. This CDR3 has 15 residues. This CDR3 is CSARLVRRPYNEQFF. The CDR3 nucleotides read TGCAGTGCTAGGTTAGTCCGCCGGCCCTACAATGAGCAGTTCTTC.

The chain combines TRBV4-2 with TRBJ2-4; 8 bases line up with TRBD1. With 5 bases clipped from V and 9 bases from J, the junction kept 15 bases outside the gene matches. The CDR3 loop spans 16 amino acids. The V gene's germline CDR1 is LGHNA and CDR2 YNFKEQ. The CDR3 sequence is CASSSRGSGGLGIQYF. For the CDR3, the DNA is TGTGCCAGCAGCTCCCGGGGGTCAGGGGGCCTTGGCATTCAGTACTTC.

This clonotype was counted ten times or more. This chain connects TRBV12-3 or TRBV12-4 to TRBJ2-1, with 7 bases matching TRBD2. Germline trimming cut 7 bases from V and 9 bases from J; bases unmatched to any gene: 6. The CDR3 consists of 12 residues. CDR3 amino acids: CASTLTSTEQFF. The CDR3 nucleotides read TGTGCCAGCACCCTGACTAGCACTGAGCAGTTCTTC.

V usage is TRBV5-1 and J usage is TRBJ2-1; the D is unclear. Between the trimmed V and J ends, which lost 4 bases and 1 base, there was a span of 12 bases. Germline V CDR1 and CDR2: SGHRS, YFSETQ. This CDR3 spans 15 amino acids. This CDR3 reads CASSRDLPSYNEQFF. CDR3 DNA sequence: TGCGCCAGCAGCAGAGACCTACCTTCCTACAATGAGCAGTTCTTC.

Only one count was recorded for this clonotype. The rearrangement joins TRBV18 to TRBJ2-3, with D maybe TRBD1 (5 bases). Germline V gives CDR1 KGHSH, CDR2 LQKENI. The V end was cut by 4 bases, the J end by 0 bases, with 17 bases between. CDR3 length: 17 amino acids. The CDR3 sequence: CASSLGPGKRSTDTQYF. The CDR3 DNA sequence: TGTGCCAGCTCACTAGGGCCAGGGAAAAGAAGCACAGATACGCAGTATTTT.

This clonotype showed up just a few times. The CDR3: CASSRHRARGPDTQYF. CDR3 coding DNA: TGTGCCAGCAGCAGACACCGGGCCCGCGGCCCAGATACGCAGTATTTT. V usage is TRBV7-9 and J usage is TRBJ2-3, with no clear D. The V end lost 5 bases, the J end lost 4 bases, and 19 bases lay between the germline ends. CDR3 size: 16 residues. CDR1 and CDR2 from the germline V gene are SEHNR and FQNEAQ (reference sequence).

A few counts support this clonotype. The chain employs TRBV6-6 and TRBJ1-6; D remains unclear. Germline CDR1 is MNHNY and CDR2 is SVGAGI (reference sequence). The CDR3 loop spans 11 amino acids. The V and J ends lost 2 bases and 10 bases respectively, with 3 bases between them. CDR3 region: CASSYGSPLHF. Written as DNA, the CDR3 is TGTGCCAGCAGTTACGGGTCACCCCTCCACTTT.

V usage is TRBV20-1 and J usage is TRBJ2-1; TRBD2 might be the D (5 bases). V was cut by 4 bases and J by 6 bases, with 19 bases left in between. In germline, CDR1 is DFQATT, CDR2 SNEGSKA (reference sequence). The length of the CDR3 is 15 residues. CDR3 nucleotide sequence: TGCAGTGCTATCCTCTCCTTTAGGACTCCCAATGAGCAGTTCTTC. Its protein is CSAILSFRTPNEQFF.

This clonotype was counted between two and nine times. CDR3 bases: TGCAGCGTTGGACGGGCAGATACGCAGTATTTT. This sequence encodes CSVGRADTQYF. The chain is built from TRBV29-1 and TRBJ2-3; D is unresolved. This CDR3 is 11 amino acids long. Germline CDR1 SQVTM, CDR2 ANQGSEA. The V end was cut by 4 bases, the J end by 4 bases, with 6 bases between.

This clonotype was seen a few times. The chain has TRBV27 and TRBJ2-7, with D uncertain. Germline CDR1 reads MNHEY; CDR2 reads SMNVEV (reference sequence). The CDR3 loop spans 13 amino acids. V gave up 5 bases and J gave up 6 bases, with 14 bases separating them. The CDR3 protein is CASSLRPPREQYF. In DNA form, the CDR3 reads TGTGCCAGCAGTCTCAGACCCCCCCGCGAGCAGTACTTC.

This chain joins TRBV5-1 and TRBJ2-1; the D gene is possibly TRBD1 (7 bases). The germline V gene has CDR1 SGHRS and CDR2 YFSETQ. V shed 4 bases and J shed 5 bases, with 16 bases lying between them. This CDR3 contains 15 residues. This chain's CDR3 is CASSMGQWGDNEQFF. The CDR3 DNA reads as TGCGCCAGCAGCATGGGACAGTGGGGGGACAATGAGCAGTTCTTC.

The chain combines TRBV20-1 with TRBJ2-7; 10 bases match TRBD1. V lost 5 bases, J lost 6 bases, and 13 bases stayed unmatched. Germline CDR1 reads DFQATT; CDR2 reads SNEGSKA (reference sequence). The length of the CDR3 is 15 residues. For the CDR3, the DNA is TGCAGTGCTTCACGGGACAGGGGTACCCCTAGCGAGCAGTACTTC. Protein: CSASRDRGTPSEQYF.

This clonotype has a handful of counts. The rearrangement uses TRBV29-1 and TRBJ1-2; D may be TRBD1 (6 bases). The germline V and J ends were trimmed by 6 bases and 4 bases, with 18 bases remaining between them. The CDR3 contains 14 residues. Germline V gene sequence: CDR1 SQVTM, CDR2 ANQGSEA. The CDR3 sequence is CSVGGQISSYGYTF. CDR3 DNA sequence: TGCAGCGTCGGAGGACAGATTTCATCCTATGGCTACACCTTC.